The 20 T cell receptor beta chains presented below share a single source sample, sequenced in a study of blood T cell dynamics during melanoma immunotherapy. Some clones are missing from TCRdb's copy, which holds only in-frame ones; the method was immunoSEQ multiplex PCR. The sample carries under 20,000 clones, around 90% recorded once. As for time point: week 3, after first cycle of checkpoint inhibitor. The source was blood, collected from a patient treated with checkpoint blockade. Receptors were obtained from a human donor with melanoma.

The gene calls are TRBV5-1 and TRBJ1-3, with a weak D call TRBD1 (5 bases). The V gene's germline CDR1 is SGHRS and CDR2 YFSETQ. The CDR3 length is 14 residues. With 0 bases removed from V and 3 bases from J, the gap between germline ends came to 7 bases. The CDR3 spells CASSLEGVGNTIYF. CDR3 in DNA: TGCGCCAGCAGCTTGGAAGGGGTTGGAAACACCATATATTTT.

The gene calls are TRBV18 and TRBJ1-1, with D hard to call. V was cut by 1 base and J by 7 bases, with 16 bases left in between. The CDR3 has 15 residues. From germline, CDR1 is KGHSH and CDR2 LQKENI. The CDR3, as DNA: TGTGCCAGCTCACCACAAGACGGACTACGTTATGAAGCTTTCTTT. Translated, it gives CASSPQDGLRYEAFF.

The J gene is TRBJ1-2, the V gene TRBV7-2; 9 bases are a match to TRBD1. Germline V gene lookup returns CDR1 SGHTA and CDR2 FQGNSA. The CDR3 is 16 amino acids. Trimming cost V 5 bases and J 4 bases; bases outside gene matches: 11. CDR3 sequence (DNA): TGTGCCAGCAGCCAGTCACAGGGGGCGCATCGCTATGGCTACACCTTC. This sequence encodes CASSQSQGAHRYGYTF.

The CDR3 sequence: CAISDHRGVPYEQYF. CDR3 bases: TGTGCCATCAGCGACCATCGGGGGGTCCCCTACGAGCAGTACTTC. This sequence joins TRBV10-3 and TRBJ2-7, with 7 positions matching TRBD2. Germline V gives CDR1 ENHRY, CDR2 SYGVKD. The CDR3 is 15 amino acids. The junction had 10 bases not matched to a gene; V was cut back by 6 bases and J by 2 bases.

The rearrangement uses TRBV19 and TRBJ2-1; no clear D gene. Between the trimmed V and J ends, which lost 1 base and 9 bases, there was a span of 4 bases. This CDR3 has 11 amino acids. Per germline, CDR1 LNHDA and CDR2 SQIVND (reference sequence). The CDR3 DNA sequence: TGTGCCAGTAGTATAGGGGTTGAGCAGTTCTTC. The encoded protein is CASSIGVEQFF.

The chain uses TRBV7-2 and TRBJ1-2; 7 positions agree with TRBD1. Germline V gives CDR1 SGHTA, CDR2 FQGNSA. V was clipped by 1 base and J by 4 bases; unmatched bases: 3. The CDR3 consists of 14 residues. CDR3 loop: CASSLGAGGYGYTF. The CDR3 DNA is TGTGCCAGCAGCTTAGGCGCAGGGGGCTATGGCTACACCTTC.

Sample share makes this clone medium-sized. The chain couples TRBV29-1 to TRBJ1-2; 10 positions match TRBD1. J gave up 8 bases and V 5 bases, and 8 bases lay outside the gene matches. This CDR3 has 13 residues. Germline lookup yields CDR1 SQVTM and CDR2 ANQGSEA. This CDR3 reads CSVTGTGVRGYTF. The CDR3 nucleotides are TGCAGCGTTACCGGGACAGGGGTAAGGGGCTACACCTTC.

The J gene is TRBJ1-5, the V gene TRBV7-2, with TRBD1 as a possible D gene (6 bases). Looked up from germline, CDR1 is SGHTA and CDR2 is FQGNSA. Trimming removed 2 bases at V and 6 bases at J, with 14 bases between. This CDR3 is built from 15 residues. CDR3 sequence: CASSLIGGGGQPQHF. The CDR3 DNA reads TGTGCCAGCAGCTTAATAGGAGGGGGAGGTCAGCCCCAGCATTTT.

The sample holds a few counts of this clone. This rearrangement joins TRBV2 to TRBJ2-7, with D perhaps matching TRBD1 or TRBD2 (5 bases each). This CDR3 spans 14 amino acids. Germline V lookup: CDR1 SNHLY, CDR2 FYNNEI. V dropped 6 bases and J dropped 0 bases, with 12 bases sitting between them. CDR3 region: CASRGDLSSYEQYF. The CDR3 coding sequence is TGTGCCAGCAGGGGGGACCTCAGCTCCTACGAGCAGTACTTC.

This chain uses TRBV5-1 with TRBJ2-7; 15 bases align to TRBD2. The CDR3 contains 20 residues. V was clipped by 4 bases and J by 3 bases; unmatched bases: 17. Germline lookup yields CDR1 SGHRS and CDR2 YFSETQ. Here the CDR3 DNA reads TGCGCCAGCAGCGGGGGACTAGCGGGAGGAAGAGGGAAGGCCCACTACGAGCAGTACTTC. Encoded protein: CASSGGLAGGRGKAHYEQYF.

The chain carries TRBV6-4 and TRBJ2-2; D unresolved. The CDR3 extends over 16 amino acids. CDR1 and CDR2 from the germline V gene are MRHNA and SNTAGT. Trimming cost V 0 bases and J 1 base, with 9 bases left between them. CDR3 protein: CASSDSRVLNTGELFF. The CDR3 DNA sequence: TGTGCCAGCAGTGACTCGAGAGTTTTGAACACCGGGGAGCTGTTTTTT.

The CDR3 protein is CASSEATAGGTQYF. CDR3 DNA: TGTGCCAGCAGTGAAGCAACAGCGGGGGGTACGCAGTATTTT. V is TRBV2 and J is TRBJ2-3; 9 bases are shared with TRBD2. V lost 0 bases and J lost 8; bases outside the gene matches: 3. In germline, CDR1 is SNHLY, CDR2 FYNNEI. This CDR3 contains 14 residues.

The V and J genes are TRBV7-9 and TRBJ2-7; 7 bases are shared with TRBD1. The CDR3 runs to 14 residues. Germline V gene data show CDR1 as SEHNR and CDR2 as FQNEAQ (reference sequence). V was clipped by 5 bases and J by 3 bases; unmatched bases: 7. CDR3 sequence: CASSTTGVSYEQYF. In DNA, the CDR3 is TGTGCCAGCAGCACTACAGGGGTTAGCTACGAGCAGTACTTC.

The chain uses TRBV7-9 and TRBJ1-1; D might be TRBD1 (5 bases). CDR3 length equals 14 residues. The germline CDR1 and CDR2 sequences are SEHNR and FQNEAQ (reference sequence). V was cut by 2 bases and J by 3 bases, with 10 bases left in between. The CDR3 DNA reads TGTGCCAGCAGCTTATTGTCAGGGTACACTGAAGCTTTCTTT. Residues: CASSLLSGYTEAFF.

The J gene is TRBJ2-1, the V gene TRBV27; TRBD2 might be the D (5 bases). Germline CDR1 reads MNHEY; CDR2 reads SMNVEV (reference sequence). The CDR3 has 13 amino acids. V was pared by 2 bases and J by 6 bases, with 8 bases between. The CDR3 bases are TGTGCCAGCAGTTTAGACTACTTCAATGAGCAGTTCTTC. This encodes CASSLDYFNEQFF.

The CDR3 loop is CASRKPWGQRREKLFF. The CDR3 DNA sequence: TGTGCCAGCAGAAAGCCTTGGGGACAACGGCGGGAAAAACTGTTTTTT. The rearrangement joins TRBV28 to TRBJ1-4; perhaps TRBD1 as D (6 bases). V shed 6 bases and J shed 8 bases, with 22 bases lying between them. Germline V gene lookup returns CDR1 MDHEN and CDR2 SYDVKM. The CDR3 is 16 residues long.

The chain is built from TRBV4-2 and TRBJ2-1; D gene ambiguous. V was clipped by 6 bases and J by 8 bases, with 14 bases between them. This CDR3 spans 13 amino acids. Germline CDR1 is LGHNA and CDR2 is YNFKEQ. The CDR3 sequence: CASRPLGGDEQFF. CDR3 DNA sequence: TGTGCCAGCAGACCCTTGGGTGGGGATGAGCAGTTCTTC.

This clone was observed a single time. This sequence joins TRBV19 and TRBJ2-2; perhaps D is TRBD1 or TRBD2 (5 bases each). V shed 8 bases and J shed 3 bases, with 19 bases lying between them. The CDR3 length is 16 residues. CDR1 is LNHDA and CDR2 is SQIVND in the germline V gene (reference sequence). CDR3 bases: TGTGCCAGTCGCGAAGGCCCCGGGGCGGACACCGGGGAGCTGTTTTTT. Translated, it gives CASREGPGADTGELFF.

This clone was picked up one time. The CDR3 DNA sequence: TGCGCCAGCAGCTTGGTGGCAGGGGGGAGCTACGAGCAGTACTTC. Amino acids: CASSLVAGGSYEQYF. This chain joins TRBV5-1 and TRBJ2-7; D might be TRBD1 (7 bases). Germline V gene data show CDR1 as SGHRS and CDR2 as YFSETQ. CDR3 size: 15 residues. Trimming removed 0 bases at V and 3 bases at J, with 13 bases between.

The chain combines TRBV11-3 with TRBJ1-4; the D gene is possibly TRBD1 (6 bases). Trimming stripped 4 bases from V and 0 bases from J, with 12 bases between. The CDR3 spans 16 residues. Germline V gene data show CDR1 as SGHNT and CDR2 as YENEEA. The CDR3 DNA is TGTGCCAGCAGCTCGGCAGGACAGCCAACTAATGAAAAACTGTTTTTT. Translation gives CASSSAGQPTNEKLFF.